Listed here is a single T cell receptor (beta chain). Antigen unknown. The data are from a study of T cell clones after liver transplantation. Study conclusions and caveats: Graft donor-reactive T cells may have migrated into the graft rather than being deleted. Low donor cell numbers restricted donor-reactive repertoire measurement in two subjects. Post-transplant, graft-donor-reactive CD4 TCRbeta sequences in blood dropped significantly in 5 of 8 subjects.

Germline-derived CDR1 and CDR2 are SEHNR and FQNEAQ (reference sequence). This CDR3 is 12 amino acids long. Trimming left V 3 bases short and J 2 bases short, with 4 bases between. The data were produced by immunoSEQ multiplex PCR, yet TCRdb's version contains in-frame clones alone and is incomplete. Counted here are 49,000 or so clones, 65% to 80% occurring once; the ten biggest clones make up about 10%. V and J are TRBV7-9 and TRBJ1-1; no clear D gene. Source: CD4+ T cells from blood, taken approximately 52 months after liver transplant. The clonotype originates from a human patient who received a liver transplant. Certain T cells may be donor cells from the graft. As DNA, the CDR3 is TGTGCCAGCAGCTTGAGTAACACTGAAGCTTTCTTT. It yields the protein CASSLSNTEAFF.